These 13 T cell receptor beta chains were sequenced from one sample in a study of regulatory T cells in long-lasting Graves disease. Time point reported: newly diagnosed GD, antithyroid drugs for less than 3 months. With RNA extracted from PBMCs as input, the TCR library was made. Sequencing libraries for TCR beta were prepared with iRepertoire HTBI primers and Arm-PCR of CDR3 regions. TCRdb re-called the multiplex PCR reads through MiXCR, storing one row per CDR3 protein. The sample lists around 480,000 distinct CDR3 sequences, about a sixth occurring once. These data were likewise used in another study, on T cells in Graves' hyperthyroidism and ophthalmopathy.

The sequences come from peripheral blood mononuclear cells (PBMCs), collected at new diagnosis, from a patient treated with antithyroid drugs. The source is a man aged 40-49 years with Graves disease.

The chain combines TRBV10-3 with TRBJ2-7; 14 bases fit TRBD2. The CDR3 totals 16 residues. Looked up from germline, CDR1 is ENHRY and CDR2 is SYGVKD. Trimming at V came to 4 bases and at J to 0 bases, leaving 2 bases not matched to a gene. The DNA for the CDR3 is TGTGCCATCAGTGGACTAGCGGGAGGGGGCTCCTACGAGCAGTACTTC. Translating it yields CAISGLAGGGSYEQYF.

This clonotype was counted many times. J is TRBJ1-1 and V is TRBV6-1, with TRBD1 matching 8 bases. This CDR3 is 15 amino acids long. Germline lookup yields CDR1 MNHNS and CDR2 SASEGT. Germline trimming cut 3 bases from V and 3 bases from J; bases unmatched to any gene: 6. The CDR3 region has the DNA TGTGCCAGCAGTGAGCAAACAGGGGGGTACACTGAAGCTTTCTTT. This encodes CASSEQTGGYTEAFF.

This clonotype was found many times. J is TRBJ2-2 and V is TRBV28; 12 bases map to TRBD2. The germline CDR1 and CDR2 sequences are MDHEN and SYDVKM. V lost 5 bases and J lost 5; bases outside the gene matches: 12. The CDR3 has 18 amino acids. The CDR3 DNA reads as TGTGCCAGCAGTCTCACTAGCGGGGGGACCAGTCCGACCGGGGAGCTGTTTTTT. Translating gives CASSLTSGGTSPTGELFF.

This clonotype was observed at least ten times. The chain carries TRBV2 and TRBJ1-5; D gene unclear. Per the germline V gene, CDR1 is SNHLY and CDR2 is FYNNEI. The V and J ends lost 4 bases and 3 bases respectively, with 10 bases between them. The CDR3 consists of 14 residues. The CDR3 sequence: CASSVEGFNQPQHF. DNA of the CDR3: TGTGCCAGCAGTGTTGAAGGGTTCAATCAGCCCCAGCATTTT.

The gene calls are TRBV27 and TRBJ1-5, with unresolved D. Germline lookup yields CDR1 MNHEY and CDR2 SMNVEV (reference sequence). Trimming took off 3 bases at V and 4 bases at J, with 10 bases between the two ends. The CDR3 is 14 residues long. Written as DNA, the CDR3 is TGTGCCAGCAGTTTTCGGACGCAGAATCAGCCCCAGCATTTT. It specifies CASSFRTQNQPQHF.

This clonotype was recorded at least ten times. The genes are TRBV9 and TRBJ2-3; no clear D. The germline V gene has CDR1 SGDLS and CDR2 YYNGEE. V was pared by 4 bases and J by 2 bases, with 8 bases between. The CDR3 consists of 13 residues. The CDR3 here is CASSPGYTDTQYF. As DNA, the CDR3 is TGTGCCAGCAGCCCCGGATACACAGATACGCAGTATTTT.

A few counts support this clonotype. The chain couples TRBV6-2 or TRBV6-3 to TRBJ2-2, with D perhaps TRBD1 or TRBD2 (5 bases each). This CDR3 region has 14 residues. Germline V CDR1 and CDR2: MNHEY, SVGEGT. Trimming removed 7 bases at V and 1 base at J, with 10 bases between. CDR3 sequence reads: CASKRGLNTGELFF. The CDR3 DNA follows: TGTGCCAGCAAGAGGGGCTTGAACACCGGGGAGCTGTTTTTT.

There are many counts of this clonotype. This CDR3 is CASSPGQGGSYEQYF. DNA of the CDR3: TGTGCCAGCAGCCCGGGACAGGGGGGCTCCTACGAGCAGTACTTC. The gene calls are TRBV7-8 and TRBJ2-7; TRBD1 agrees at 11 bases. The CDR3 has 15 residues. Germline V gives CDR1 SGHVS, CDR2 FQNEAQ. J gave up 0 bases and V 5 bases, and 3 bases lay outside the gene matches.

V and J are TRBV28 and TRBJ1-2; perhaps TRBD1 as D (6 bases). V shed 1 base and J shed 6 bases, with 12 bases lying between them. The germline V gene encodes CDR1 MDHEN and CDR2 SYDVKM. This CDR3 has 14 amino acids. CDR3 amino acids: CASSLFRGQDGYTF. For the CDR3, the DNA is TGTGCCAGCAGTTTATTCCGGGGGCAGGATGGCTACACCTTC.

This clonotype was observed at least ten times. The genes are TRBV10-1 and TRBJ2-7; the D call may be TRBD1 or TRBD2 (5 bases each). Germline lookup yields CDR1 WNHNN and CDR2 SYGVQD (reference sequence). The CDR3 is 11 residues long. Trimming shortened V by 8 bases and J by 2 bases, and 7 bases separated the two germline ends. The CDR3 protein is CASGTAYEQYF. The CDR3 bases are TGCGCCAGCGGGACGGCCTACGAGCAGTACTTC.

The gene calls are TRBV20-1 and TRBJ1-6, with 7 bases that match TRBD1. CDR3 length: 15 residues. The V gene end was trimmed by 1 base and the J gene end by 9 bases; junction bases not matched to a gene: 9. From germline, CDR1 is DFQATT and CDR2 SNEGSKA (reference sequence). The CDR3 spells CSARAGQASGSPLHF. CDR3 bases: TGCAGTGCTAGAGCCGGACAGGCCAGCGGTTCACCCCTCCACTTT.

This chain connects TRBV5-1 to TRBJ2-2, with unresolved D. V was clipped by 4 bases and J by 4 bases, with 14 bases between them. The CDR3 sequence is 15 residues long. Germline CDR1 is SGHRS and CDR2 is YFSETQ. Written as DNA, the CDR3 is TGCGCCAGCAGCCCCCCCGCCGCGGTCACCGGGGAGCTGTTTTTT. Translation gives CASSPPAAVTGELFF. The variable domain in full, with the rest retrieved from reference TRBV5-1 and TRBJ2-2, is KAGVTQTPRYLIKTRGQQVTLSCSPISGHRSVSWYQQTPGQGLQFLFEYFSETQRNKGNFPGRFSGRQFSNSRSEMNVSTLELGDSALYLCASSPPAAVTGELFFGEGSRLTVL.

Many counts were recorded for this clonotype. This chain links TRBV12-3 or TRBV12-4 with TRBJ2-1; the match to TRBD1 covers 7 bases. The ends lost 5 bases at V and 10 bases at J; junction bases unmatched: 8. The CDR3 extends over 13 amino acids. CDR3: CASSLDRVREQFF. CDR3 bases: TGTGCCAGCAGTCTCGACAGGGTAAGGGAGCAGTTCTTC.